Each of the 7 T cell receptor beta chains below was sequenced from the same sample in a study of blood T cell repertoires in COVID-19. The assay was immunoSEQ multiplex PCR, and TCRdb's table has in-frame clones only and misses some. The sample carries some 110,000 clones, about four fifths recorded once. The sample taken for sequencing was peripheral blood. These TCRs come from a man aged 55-75 years with acute or convalescent COVID-19.

The rearrangement links TRBV11-2 to TRBJ2-2; 9 bases line up with TRBD2. With 0 bases clipped from V and 1 base from J, the junction kept 9 bases outside the gene matches. Germline V gene lookup returns CDR1 SGHAT and CDR2 FQNNGV. The CDR3 contains 19 residues. CDR3 in DNA: TGTGCCAGCAGCTTAGAACTCGCGGGAGGGCCCCGGAACACCGGGGAGCTGTTTTTT. As protein: CASSLELAGGPRNTGELFF. The full variable domain, in which reference TRBV11-2 and TRBJ2-2 provide the parts outside the CDR3, is EAGVAQSPRYKIIEKRQSVAFWCNPISGHATLYWYQQILGQGPKLLIQFQNNGVVDDSQLPKDRFSAERLKGVDSTLKIQPAKLEDSAVYLCASSLELAGGPRNTGELFFGEGSRLTVL.

J is TRBJ1-2 and V is TRBV28, with D possibly matching TRBD1 (6 bases). CDR3 length: 14 residues. Germline-derived CDR1 and CDR2 are MDHEN and SYDVKM. V lost 6 bases, J lost 5 bases, and 16 bases lay in between. CDR3 DNA: TGTGCCAGCAGCCGGTCCGGGACACTTTATGGCTACACCTTC. Residues: CASSRSGTLYGYTF.

The chain links TRBV6-2 or TRBV6-3 to TRBJ2-1, with a weak D call TRBD2 (5 bases). This CDR3 is 14 amino acids long. Germline V gives CDR1 MNHEY, CDR2 SVGEGT. The V end lost 5 bases, the J end lost 10 bases, and 18 bases lay between the germline ends. This chain's CDR3 is CASSKPIAPGEQFF. CDR3 nucleotide sequence: TGTGCCAGCAGTAAGCCCATAGCCCCGGGGGAGCAGTTCTTC.

The V and J genes are TRBV24-1 and TRBJ1-4; no clear D. V lost 5 bases to trimming and J lost 8 bases, with 8 bases between them. Germline CDR1 KGHDR, CDR2 SFDVKD. CDR3 size: 12 residues. Here the CDR3 reads CATSGRLEKLFF. DNA of the CDR3: TGTGCCACCAGTGGCAGGTTGGAAAAACTGTTTTTT.

The rearrangement joins TRBV6-4 to TRBJ2-1, with TRBD1 identical over 11 bases. Germline CDR1 reads MRHNA; CDR2 reads SNTAGT. Trimming at V came to 5 bases and at J to 9 bases, leaving 9 bases not matched to a gene. This CDR3 is built from 15 residues. Written as DNA, the CDR3 is TGTGCCAGCAGTCGAGGACAGGGGGCGTGGGGTGAGCAGTTCTTC. Protein: CASSRGQGAWGEQFF.

This chain joins TRBV19 and TRBJ1-4; tentatively, D is TRBD1 (6 bases). Trimming shortened V by 4 bases and J by 7 bases, and 13 bases separated the two germline ends. Per the germline V gene, CDR1 is LNHDA and CDR2 is SQIVND (reference sequence). CDR3 size: 14 residues. The CDR3 DNA is TGTGCCAGTAGTACAGGACAGAACCCTGAAAAACTGTTTTTT. As protein: CASSTGQNPEKLFF.

The J gene is TRBJ1-2, the V gene TRBV6-6, with D maybe TRBD1 (6 bases). The ends were cut back, 5 bases at V and 2 bases at J, with 9 bases in the middle. CDR3 size: 13 residues. CDR1 MNHNY and CDR2 SVGAGI come from the germline V gene (reference sequence). This CDR3 reads CASSPGQNYGYTF. CDR3 nucleotides: TGTGCCAGCAGTCCCGGACAGAACTATGGCTACACCTTC.